This T cell receptor (beta chain) was identified in a study of shared clonotypes between healthy human individuals. Whole-study results and caveats: Shared across a few donors were roughly 5.3% of the naive CD4 clonotypes.

This clone appeared a few times. Antigen unknown. Original data processing: Quality scores were absent from the junction-only immunoSEQ sequences, so filtering differed. The assay was immunoSEQ multiplex PCR, and TCRdb's table has in-frame clones only and misses some. V, J and clone size derive from that table, while D and trimming were established from the DNA sequence. The sample has around 2.5 million clones; 93% are singletons. J gave up 6 bases and V 5 bases, and 8 bases lay outside the gene matches. The CDR3 is 16 amino acids. Germline-derived CDR1 and CDR2 are SEHNR and FQNEAQ (reference sequence).

This chain uses TRBV7-9 with TRBJ2-1, with TRBD1 matching over 12 bases. The sample was naive CD4+ T cells from PBMCs. Subset denoted: CD45RA+ positively selected. The receptor was isolated from a man between 18 and 29 years old in good health. Some clones in this sample may be carry-over from other donors' samples. CDR3 in amino acids: CASSTTPGQGANEQFF. In nucleotides, the CDR3 is TGTGCCAGCAGCACTACTCCGGGACAGGGGGCCAATGAGCAGTTCTTC.